The subject of this entry is one TCR beta chain. Its antigen is currently unknown. Trimming stripped 4 bases from V and 5 bases from J, with 18 bases between. Germline-derived CDR1 and CDR2 are SGDLS and YYNGEE. This CDR3 contains 15 residues. The unexposed donors gave CD4+ T cells in about 2010-2019, prior to COVID-19. After about 10 days of culture, CD4+ T cells were isolated. Fresh IL-2 medium replaced half the medium on days 3 and 7. This sample stems from a study of CD4 T cells in relation to SARS-CoV-2 and coronaviruses. In the study overall: TCR beta CDR3s were sequenced after 10-day antigen culture of PBMCs.

Only in-frame clones appear in the TCRdb table, and some are missing; sequencing was by immunoSEQ multiplex PCR. Here the sample spans about 18,000 clones, 70% to 80% being singletons. The V call is TRBV9, the J call TRBJ1-1; D is possibly TRBD1 (5 bases). Sample: CD4+ T cells from PBMCs, cultured in vitro. The sequence came from a human donor in good health. In DNA, the CDR3 is TGTGCCAGCAGCCCTCAGTCCGGGGCGAGAACTGAAGCTTTCTTT. It translates to CASSPQSGARTEAFF.